The clone carrying this TCR beta chain was detected ten times or more. Its antigen is as yet unknown. TCRdb itself ran the RACE reads through MiXCR, one entry per CDR3 protein. The sample lists approximately 80,000 distinct CDR3 sequences; roughly 7.2% were seen once. As for time point: patch test 1, 2 weeks after DPC sensitization. Regarding treatment: therapeutic diphenylcyclopropenone sensitization with weekly scalp DPC. The sample belongs to a study of human T cells and chemical hapten exposure. Study overall: Patch testing was performed with 0.01% DPC on the upper back, with reading at 6 days. It was small differences in pooled library volume that mainly caused per-sample TCR yields to vary. Study-level points and caveats: Among expanded TCRs, significantly more large CDR3 similarity clusters formed than among controls. TCRs whose frequency exceeded 1 in 1000 remained the same following DPC sensitization.

From germline, CDR1 is SGDLS and CDR2 YYNGEE. Trimming shortened V by 2 bases and J by 6 bases, and 12 bases separated the two germline ends. The CDR3 runs 13 residues. The sequencing used whole blood, collected in connection with sensitization to the hapten diphenylcyclopropenone (DPC). The gene calls are TRBV9 and TRBJ2-7, with D perhaps given as TRBD1 or TRBD2 (5 bases each). The sequence derives from a woman aged 30 to 39 with alopecia areata. Some clones in this sample may be carry-over from other donors' samples. CDR3 loop: CASSVSTGREQYF. The CDR3 DNA sequence: TGTGCCAGCAGCGTCAGCACGGGACGCGAGCAGTACTTC.